The 25 T cell receptor beta chains given below trace back to one sample, sequenced in a study of cytomegalovirus exposure and HLA in healthy donors. Generated by immunoSEQ multiplex PCR, the TCRdb table keeps only in-frame clones and is missing some. Of about 95,000 clones detected, about 85% appear once; the ten largest clones hold 20% to 25%. What was sequenced was PBMCs. These receptors originate from a man between 18 and 29 years old in good health and CMV-seropositive.

The rearrangement uses TRBV6-1 and TRBJ1-1; tentative D call: TRBD1 (6 bases). The V end lost 8 bases, the J end lost 7 bases, and 14 bases lay between the germline ends. CDR3 length equals 12 residues. Germline V gene sequence: CDR1 MNHNS, CDR2 SASEGT. The CDR3 nucleotides read TGTGCCAGCCGTACTGGACAGATTGAAGCTTTCTTT. Its protein is CASRTGQIEAFF.

The CDR3: CASRLGTGDEKLFF. CDR3 DNA sequence: TGTGCCAGCAGGCTAGGGACAGGGGATGAAAAACTGTTTTTT. V and J are TRBV7-9 and TRBJ1-4, with TRBD1 matching 10 bases. Unmatched junction bases numbered 4, after V lost 6 bases and J lost 6 bases. The CDR3 runs 14 residues. In germline, CDR1 is SEHNR, CDR2 FQNEAQ (reference sequence).

The rearrangement uses TRBV29-1 and TRBJ2-5, with 9 bases aligning to TRBD1. This CDR3 is built from 16 residues. In germline, CDR1 is SQVTM, CDR2 ANQGSEA. The V and J ends lost 5 bases and 2 bases, in that order; junction bases with no gene match: 12. CDR3 nucleotides: TGCAGCGTTTTAAAAGGCTCGGGGACAGGGCAAGAGACCCAGTACTTC. Its protein product is CSVLKGSGTGQETQYF.

The chain links TRBV7-9 to TRBJ2-7, with D possibly being TRBD2 (7 bases). V lost 1 base to trimming and J lost 0 bases, with 16 bases between them. The CDR3 sequence is 17 residues long. The germline CDR1 and CDR2 sequences are SEHNR and FQNEAQ (reference sequence). CDR3 residues: CASSLGPHRDYSYEQYV. The DNA for the CDR3 is TGTGCCAGCAGCTTAGGCCCGCACAGGGACTACTCCTACGAGCAGTACGTC.

This chain uses TRBV4-2 with TRBJ1-5; D possibly corresponds to TRBD1 (6 bases). The CDR3 covers 13 residues. Germline V gene sequence: CDR1 LGHNA, CDR2 YNFKEQ. The V gene lost 5 bases and the J gene lost 7 bases, with 12 bases spanning the gap. CDR3 sequence (DNA): TGTGCCAGCAGCAGGGACACGGGCCAGCCCCAGCATTTT. Its translation is CASSRDTGQPQHF.

The count of this clone is one. The chain joins TRBV2 to TRBJ2-3, with 7 bases that match TRBD2. The germline CDR1 and CDR2 sequences are SNHLY and FYNNEI. With 8 bases clipped from V and 5 bases from J, the junction kept 7 bases outside the gene matches. The length of the CDR3 is 13 residues. The CDR3 here is CASLRLARDTQYF. The CDR3 DNA follows: TGTGCCAGCCTTAGACTAGCTCGAGATACGCAGTATTTT.

The gene calls are TRBV27 and TRBJ1-2; 8 positions agree with TRBD1. Germline loops: CDR1 MNHEY, CDR2 SMNVEV (reference sequence). CDR3 size: 15 residues. Trimming removed 3 bases from V and 4 bases from J; junction bases left unmatched: 7. The CDR3 coding sequence is TGTGCCAGCAGTTTCGCACAGGGGGGCGGCTATGGCTACACCTTC. Protein: CASSFAQGGGYGYTF.

V gene TRBV7-9 combines with J gene TRBJ2-2; tentatively, D is TRBD2 (5 bases). V lost 0 bases and J 8 bases, leaving 10 bases between the germline ends. Germline loops: CDR1 SEHNR, CDR2 FQNEAQ (reference sequence). The CDR3 is made up of 14 amino acids. The CDR3 DNA follows: TGTGCCAGCAGCTTAGCGGCGGGTACAGGGGAGCTGTTTTTT. Protein sequence: CASSLAAGTGELFF. The full variable domain, completed using reference TRBV7-9 and TRBJ2-2, is DTGVSQNPRHKITKRGQNVTFRCDPISEHNRLYWYRQTLGQGPEFLTYFQNEAQLEKSRLLSDRFSAERPKGSFSTLEIQRTEQGDSAMYLCASSLAAGTGELFFGEGSRLTVL.

The rearrangement uses TRBV4-1 and TRBJ1-2; TRBD1 might be the D (6 bases). CDR3 length: 15 amino acids. In germline, CDR1 is MGHRA, CDR2 YSYEKL. V gave up 2 bases and J gave up 3 bases, with 13 bases separating them. CDR3 sequence: CASSQHRGQDYGYTF. In nucleotides, the CDR3 is TGCGCCAGCAGCCAACACCGGGGACAAGACTATGGCTACACCTTC.

The chain is built from TRBV27 and TRBJ2-7; maybe TRBD2 (7 bases). Germline assignment: CDR1 MNHEY and CDR2 SMNVEV (reference sequence). This CDR3 has 13 residues. The CDR3 here is CASSFRGATPLVV. CDR3 DNA sequence: TGTGCCAGCAGTTTTCGGGGGGCGACCCCCCTTGTCGTC.

The chain carries TRBV6-4 and TRBJ2-2; 7 nucleotides agree with TRBD1. The V gene's germline CDR1 is MRHNA and CDR2 SNTAGT. The V gene end was trimmed by 6 bases and the J gene end by 7 bases; junction bases not matched to a gene: 5. The CDR3 is 13 amino acids. The CDR3 sequence is CASSDRENGELFF. The DNA of the CDR3 is TGTGCCAGCAGCGACAGGGAGAACGGGGAGCTGTTTTTT.

This clone showed up just a few times. This chain joins TRBV14 and TRBJ1-2; D is ambiguous. The V end was cut by 1 base, the J end by 6 bases, with 9 bases between. Germline lookup yields CDR1 SGHDN and CDR2 FVKESK. The CDR3 is 13 amino acids. CDR3 DNA: TGTGCCAGCAGCCAAGGATGGGGAGATGGCTACACCTTC. Protein product: CASSQGWGDGYTF.

V is TRBV6-5 and J is TRBJ2-2; TRBD1 aligns across 10 bases. In germline, CDR1 is MNHEY, CDR2 SVGAGI. V lost 8 bases to trimming and J lost 6 bases; unmatched junction nucleotides: 3. The CDR3 contains 13 residues. CDR3 DNA: TGTGCCAGCCGGGACAGGGGCTCCGGGGAGCTGTTTTTT. It yields the protein CASRDRGSGELFF.

The chain employs TRBV28 and TRBJ2-4; possibly TRBD1 for D (7 bases). V dropped 6 bases and J dropped 0 bases, with 15 bases sitting between them. Germline CDR1 MDHEN, CDR2 SYDVKM. The CDR3 is made up of 16 amino acids. The CDR3 nucleotides are TGTGCCAGCAGCCGAAACCAGGGGGGAGCCAAAAACATTCAGTACTTC. Protein product: CASSRNQGGAKNIQYF.

The chain carries TRBV19 and TRBJ1-4, with TRBD1 matching 9 bases. The CDR3 spans 14 residues. Losses at the gene ends were 4 bases for V and 6 bases for J; bases not matched to a gene: 3. The V gene's germline CDR1 is LNHDA and CDR2 SQIVND (reference sequence). CDR3 in DNA: TGTGCCAGTAGTACCGGGACAGGGTATGAAAAACTGTTTTTT. Translation gives CASSTGTGYEKLFF.

This clone has just one count. V usage is TRBV6-5 and J usage is TRBJ1-2; D is uncertain. This CDR3 region has 13 residues. The ends were cut back, 4 bases at V and 1 base at J, with 7 bases in the middle. Germline lookup yields CDR1 MNHEY and CDR2 SVGAGI. In nucleotides, the CDR3 is TGTGCCAGCAGTTCCGGGTTTAACTATGGCTACACCTTC. This encodes CASSSGFNYGYTF.

V usage is TRBV28 and J usage is TRBJ2-2; 7 bases line up with TRBD2. CDR1 and CDR2 from the germline V gene are MDHEN and SYDVKM. The ends lost 2 bases at V and 7 bases at J; junction bases unmatched: 7. There are 15 residues in the CDR3. CDR3 nucleotide sequence: TGTGCCAGCAGTTTAAGGGACTATGTGGACGGGGAGCTGTTTTTT. This sequence encodes CASSLRDYVDGELFF.

This clone was recorded only once. The chain combines TRBV4-1 with TRBJ2-7; D is possibly TRBD1 (6 bases). This CDR3 has 16 residues. Per germline, CDR1 MGHRA and CDR2 YSYEKL. V lost 3 bases and J 1 base, leaving 16 bases between the germline ends. For the CDR3, the DNA is TGCGCCAGCAGCCATCTTCCGGGACATCTTTCCTACGAGCAGTACTTC. It yields the protein CASSHLPGHLSYEQYF.

This clone appeared a single time. In DNA, the CDR3 is TGTGCCAGCAGCTTAGCACCGGGACAGGGAGCTTCTGAAGCTTTCTTT. Translated: CASSLAPGQGASEAFF. The chain carries TRBV7-9 and TRBJ1-1; 9 bases align to TRBD1. The V gene end was trimmed by 0 bases and the J gene end by 6 bases; junction bases not matched to a gene: 8. CDR3 length equals 16 residues. Germline V gene lookup returns CDR1 SEHNR and CDR2 FQNEAQ (reference sequence).

The V gene is TRBV7-2, the J gene TRBJ2-3; D unresolved. Germline V gene data show CDR1 as SGHTA and CDR2 as FQGNSA. The CDR3 runs 11 residues. V lost 3 bases and J lost 6, with 4 bases in between. CDR3 amino acids: CASSFSDTQYF. CDR3 in DNA: TGTGCCAGCAGCTTTAGCGATACGCAGTATTTT.

The V and J genes are TRBV11-3 and TRBJ2-4; TRBD1 matches at 9 bases. This CDR3 is 17 amino acids long. Germline CDR1 reads SGHNT; CDR2 reads YENEEA. V gave up 1 base and J gave up 9 bases; unmatched junction bases: 13. The CDR3 DNA is TGTGCCAGCAGCTTAGGGGACAGGGTCGAACGAAGGGGCATTCAGTACTTC. Its translation is CASSLGDRVERRGIQYF.

The chain uses TRBV6-5 and TRBJ2-7; possible D gene TRBD1, 5 bases. Per the germline V gene, CDR1 is MNHEY and CDR2 is SVGAGI. CDR3 length: 15 amino acids. The ends were cut back, 0 bases at V and 2 bases at J, with 11 bases in the middle. The CDR3 region is CASSYSGPLAYEQYF. For the CDR3, the DNA is TGTGCCAGCAGTTACTCGGGGCCGCTGGCCTACGAGCAGTACTTC.

This clone was detected only once. This rearrangement joins TRBV19 to TRBJ2-7; weak D call: TRBD1 (6 bases). The V gene lost 4 bases and the J gene lost 3 bases, with 19 bases spanning the gap. This CDR3 is built from 16 residues. Germline loops: CDR1 LNHDA, CDR2 SQIVND (reference sequence). The CDR3 nucleotides read TGTGCCAGTAGTAGACAGACAGGAAGGAACCTCTACGAGCAGTACTTC. This codes for CASSRQTGRNLYEQYF.

The V gene is TRBV5-1, the J gene TRBJ1-1; possibly TRBD1 for D (5 bases). Germline loops: CDR1 SGHRS, CDR2 YFSETQ. This CDR3 region has 11 residues. The ends were cut back, 5 bases at V and 6 bases at J, with 8 bases in the middle. The CDR3 here is CASRGGPEAFF. The DNA for the CDR3 is TGCGCCAGCAGGGGGGGACCTGAAGCTTTCTTT. Variable domain in full (rest from reference TRBV5-1 and TRBJ1-1): KAGVTQTPRYLIKTRGQQVTLSCSPISGHRSVSWYQQTPGQGLQFLFEYFSETQRNKGNFPGRFSGRQFSNSRSEMNVSTLELGDSALYLCASRGGPEAFFGQGTRLTVV.

J is TRBJ1-4 and V is TRBV11-2; tentative D call: TRBD1 (6 bases). Germline CDR1 SGHAT, CDR2 FQNNGV. This CDR3 is built from 17 residues. V dropped 2 bases and J dropped 5 bases, with 18 bases sitting between them. CDR3 DNA: TGTGCCAGCAGCTTACGGATCAGGGGCCTTGGAAATGAAAAACTGTTTTTT. Protein sequence: CASSLRIRGLGNEKLFF.